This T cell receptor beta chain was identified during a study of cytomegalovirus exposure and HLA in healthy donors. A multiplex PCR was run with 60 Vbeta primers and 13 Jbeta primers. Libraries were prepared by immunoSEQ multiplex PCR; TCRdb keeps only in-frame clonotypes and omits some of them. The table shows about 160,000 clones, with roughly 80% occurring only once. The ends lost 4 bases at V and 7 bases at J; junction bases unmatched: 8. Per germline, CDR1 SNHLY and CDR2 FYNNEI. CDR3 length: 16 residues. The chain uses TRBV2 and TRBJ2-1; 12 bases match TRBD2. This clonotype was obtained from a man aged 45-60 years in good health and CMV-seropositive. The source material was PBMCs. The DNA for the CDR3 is TGTGCCAGCAGTGGGGCTAGCGGGGGGGCCCGGAATGAGCAGTTCTTC. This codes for CASSGASGGARNEQFF. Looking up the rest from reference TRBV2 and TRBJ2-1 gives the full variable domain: EPEVTQTPSHQVTQMGQEVILRCVPISNHLYFYWYRQILGQKVEFLVSFYNNEISEKSEIFDDQFSVERPDGSNFTLKIRSTKLEDSAMYFCASSGASGGARNEQFFGPGTRLTVL.